Following are 28 T cell receptor beta chains from one sample sequenced in a study of T cells in Graves' hyperthyroidism and ophthalmopathy. Amplification of TCR beta CDR3 regions was performed using RNA transcripts as template. HTBI primers drove first-round RT-PCR of the TCR CDR3. One entry per CDR3 protein results from TCRdb running MiXCR on the multiplex PCR reads. Of hundreds of thousands of distinct CDR3 sequences in the sample, about a sixth were seen once. Input material: blood. The receptor set was obtained from a woman younger than 30 with Graves' hyperthyroidism.

The V call is TRBV20-1, the J call TRBJ2-7, with D perhaps TRBD1 or TRBD2 (6 bases each). This CDR3 is built from 17 residues. CDR1 is DFQATT, CDR2 SNEGSKA, per germline (reference sequence). V was shortened by 0 bases and J by 5 bases, with 23 bases between the two germline ends. The CDR3 DNA is TGCAGTGCTAGAGATTACCGGGGGCTCCTAGGTAGGGACGAGCAGTACTTC. Its translation is CSARDYRGLLGRDEQYF.

This clonotype was seen a handful of times. The genes are TRBV7-2 and TRBJ2-1, with D possibly matching TRBD2 (6 bases). Germline V gene data show CDR1 as SGHTA and CDR2 as FQGNSA. V was shortened by 3 bases and J by 5 bases, with 11 bases between the two germline ends. The CDR3 is 14 amino acids. CDR3 loop: CASSFGGTNNEQFF. The CDR3 DNA sequence: TGTGCCAGCAGCTTCGGGGGAACGAACAATGAGCAGTTCTTC.

The J gene is TRBJ1-1, the V gene TRBV15, with D perhaps matching TRBD1 (6 bases). This CDR3 is built from 14 residues. Germline values: CDR1 LNHNV, CDR2 YYDKDF (reference sequence). V shed 1 base and J shed 6 bases, with 12 bases lying between them. Written as DNA, the CDR3 is TGTGCCACCAGCAGAGTAGACAGGATTGCTGAAGCTTTCTTT. Amino acids: CATSRVDRIAEAFF.

Here the CDR3 reads CATSDLGSGANVLTF. Written as DNA, the CDR3 is TGTGCCACCAGTGATTTAGGCTCTGGGGCCAACGTCCTGACTTTC. This chain joins TRBV24-1 and TRBJ2-6, with unresolved D. The germline V and J ends were trimmed by 1 base and 0 bases, with 3 bases remaining between them. This CDR3 is 15 amino acids long. Looked up from germline, CDR1 is KGHDR and CDR2 is SFDVKD.

The sample holds many counts of this clonotype. The gene calls are TRBV20-1 and TRBJ2-7, with a possible D match to TRBD2 (6 bases). This CDR3 is built from 16 residues. V gave up 0 bases and J gave up 3 bases, with 18 bases separating them. Germline CDR1 and CDR2: DFQATT and SNEGSKA (reference sequence). The CDR3 coding sequence is TGCAGTGCTAGAGATCCCCGCACTAGCACTGGCTACGAGCAGTACTTC. Its translation: CSARDPRTSTGYEQYF.

This clonotype was seen a few times. The chain recombines TRBV5-1 with TRBJ2-4, with 7 bases fitting TRBD1. The germline V gene encodes CDR1 SGHRS and CDR2 YFSETQ. V was pared by 3 bases and J by 8 bases, with 5 bases of the junction left unmatched. CDR3 size: 13 residues. In nucleotides, the CDR3 is TGCGCCAGCAGCTCCTACAGGGGAGACATTCAGTACTTC. Amino acids: CASSSYRGDIQYF.

In this sample, this clonotype turned up many times. The chain has TRBV30 and TRBJ1-5; possible D gene TRBD1, 6 bases. Trimming removed 4 bases from V and 4 bases from J, with 17 bases in between. CDR3 size: 15 residues. Germline CDR1 and CDR2: GTSNPN and SVGIG (reference sequence). The chain's CDR3 is CAWKGPGQTNQPQHF. The CDR3 DNA is TGTGCCTGGAAAGGGCCAGGACAGACTAATCAGCCCCAGCATTTT.

This clonotype was counted many times. This chain joins TRBV5-1 and TRBJ2-7; D gene ambiguous. With 1 base removed from V and 3 bases from J, the gap between germline ends came to 8 bases. The CDR3 has 13 amino acids. Germline V gene data show CDR1 as SGHRS and CDR2 as YFSETQ. The DNA for the CDR3 is TGCGCCAGCAGCTTGTCTGGGAACTACGAGCAGTACTTC. As protein: CASSLSGNYEQYF.

This clonotype was seen only a few times. The chain links TRBV6-1 to TRBJ1-1; 7 positions agree with TRBD1. V was clipped by 7 bases and J by 1 base; unmatched bases: 9. The length of the CDR3 is 15 residues. CDR1 and CDR2 from the germline V gene are MNHNS and SASEGT. CDR3 nucleotide sequence: TGTGCCAGCATGCCGGGACAGACTTCGAACACTGAAGCTTTCTTT. Residues: CASMPGQTSNTEAFF.

This clonotype was seen just once. In this CDR3 the conserved last residue, phenylalanine or tryptophan, is missing, so a read error is likely. The rearrangement uses TRBV28 and TRBJ1-2; D may be TRBD1 (5 bases). This CDR3 has 12 residues. Germline assignment: CDR1 MDHEN and CDR2 SYDVKM. With 6 bases removed from V and 8 bases from J, the gap between germline ends came to 13 bases. The CDR3, as DNA: TGTGCCAGCAGCCATTCAGGGTCCGGCTACACCTCC. The encoded protein is CASSHSGSGYTS.

In this sample, this clonotype turned up many times. The CDR3 sequence: CASSPSGSLYEQYF. CDR3 nucleotides: TGTGCCAGCAGCCCCAGCGGGAGTCTATACGAGCAGTACTTC. The chain carries TRBV7-9 and TRBJ2-7, with TRBD2 matching 8 bases. Germline assignment: CDR1 SEHNR and CDR2 FQNEAQ (reference sequence). Losses at the gene ends were 5 bases for V and 4 bases for J; bases not matched to a gene: 7. This CDR3 is 14 amino acids long. Together with reference TRBV7-9 and TRBJ2-7, the CDR3 gives the full variable domain: DTGVSQNPRHKITKRGQNVTFRCDPISEHNRLYWYRQTLGQGPEFLTYFQNEAQLEKSRLLSDRFSAERPKGSFSTLEIQRTEQGDSAMYLCASSPSGSLYEQYFGPGTRLTVT.

This clonotype was counted a few times. V gene TRBV28 combines with J gene TRBJ1-1; D might be TRBD1 (6 bases). The length of the CDR3 is 15 residues. CDR1 is MDHEN and CDR2 is SYDVKM in the germline V gene. Trimming removed 3 bases from V and 0 bases from J, with 11 bases in between. CDR3 sequence: CASSFSGDMNTEAFF. The CDR3 nucleotides are TGTGCCAGCAGTTTTTCCGGGGACATGAACACTGAAGCTTTCTTT.

CDR3 nucleotide sequence: TGCAGCCCAGGGCTCCCAACCTTC. As protein: CSPGLPTF. The genes are TRBV20-1 and TRBJ1-2; D may be TRBD1 (5 bases). CDR3 length: 8 residues. The V gene's germline CDR1 is DFQATT and CDR2 SNEGSKA (reference sequence).

This clonotype came up many times. This chain connects TRBV24-1 to TRBJ2-7; D is ambiguous. Between the trimmed V and J ends, which lost 3 bases and 1 base, there was a span of 3 bases. Germline V gives CDR1 KGHDR, CDR2 SFDVKD. This CDR3 comprises 12 residues. CDR3 sequence: CATSDNSYEQYF. CDR3 nucleotide sequence: TGTGCCACCAGTGATAATTCCTACGAGCAGTACTTC.

This rearrangement joins TRBV9 to TRBJ2-3, with D possibly matching TRBD2 (5 bases). Trimming took 0 bases from V and 6 from J, leaving 17 bases between them. Germline V gives CDR1 SGDLS, CDR2 YYNGEE. The CDR3 contains 16 residues. CDR3 protein: CASSVDLAGSLDTQYF. In DNA, the CDR3 is TGTGCCAGCAGCGTAGACCTTGCGGGCTCGCTCGATACGCAGTATTTT.

This clonotype has a count of ten or more. The chain combines TRBV2 with TRBJ2-7; D assignment may be TRBD1 or TRBD2 (6 bases each). The CDR3 extends over 14 amino acids. CDR1 and CDR2 (germline): SNHLY, FYNNEI. Trimming shortened V by 5 bases and J by 6 bases, and 17 bases separated the two germline ends. The DNA for the CDR3 is TGTGCCAGCAGTCCATTTTGGGGGGCTGGCGAGCAGTACTTC. Translating it yields CASSPFWGAGEQYF. Full variable domain (missing parts from reference TRBV2 and TRBJ2-7): EPEVTQTPSHQVTQMGQEVILRCVPISNHLYFYWYRQILGQKVEFLVSFYNNEISEKSEIFDDQFSVERPDGSNFTLKIRSTKLEDSAMYFCASSPFWGAGEQYFGPGTRLTVT.

This clonotype was counted at least ten times. V and J are TRBV6-1 and TRBJ2-1, with D hard to call. V dropped 2 bases and J dropped 8 bases, with 10 bases sitting between them. The CDR3 length is 13 residues. Per germline, CDR1 MNHNS and CDR2 SASEGT. CDR3 region: CASSEMVEDEQFF. CDR3 DNA: TGTGCCAGCAGTGAAATGGTAGAGGATGAGCAGTTCTTC.

The chain combines TRBV6-1 with TRBJ2-7; 11 nucleotides line up with TRBD1. The CDR3 runs 13 residues. CDR1 is MNHNS, CDR2 SASEGT, per germline. The junction had 3 bases not matched to a gene; V was cut back by 8 bases and J by 3 bases. CDR3 amino acids: CASPGTGGYEQYF. The CDR3 DNA reads as TGTGCCAGCCCCGGGACAGGGGGCTACGAGCAGTACTTC.

This chain uses TRBV7-9 with TRBJ1-6; 7 bases map to TRBD1. Germline V gene data show CDR1 as SEHNR and CDR2 as FQNEAQ (reference sequence). The CDR3 is made up of 15 amino acids. V trimming: 5 bases; J trimming: 7 bases; junction bases outside the gene matches: 8. CDR3 nucleotide sequence: TGTGCCAGCAGCGCCGAGACAGGGTGGAATTCACCCCTCCACTTT. Residues: CASSAETGWNSPLHF.

This clonotype was seen at least ten times. The V gene is TRBV6-8, the J gene TRBJ2-2; 15 bases are shared with TRBD2. J lost 7 bases, V lost 5 bases, and 8 bases had no gene match. The CDR3 loop spans 17 amino acids. Germline CDR1 is MNHGY and CDR2 is SAAAGT. The CDR3 here is CASSRPGLAGGFGELFF. The CDR3, as DNA: TGTGCCAGCAGTAGACCGGGACTAGCGGGAGGATTCGGGGAGCTGTTTTTT.

Many counts were recorded for this clonotype. V is TRBV11-2 and J is TRBJ1-1; 8 nucleotides match TRBD1. CDR1 is SGHAT, CDR2 FQNNGV, per germline. The V gene end was trimmed by 5 bases and the J gene end by 2 bases; junction bases not matched to a gene: 7. The CDR3 length is 15 residues. The CDR3 sequence is CASSHRTGFNTEAFF. CDR3 nucleotide sequence: TGTGCCAGCAGCCATCGGACAGGGTTTAACACTGAAGCTTTCTTT.

This clonotype was recorded at least ten times. The DNA of the CDR3 is TGCAGTGCTGGGCTGAGGGGGACGATTTACAATGAGCAGTTCTTC. It is translated as CSAGLRGTIYNEQFF. V usage is TRBV20-1 and J usage is TRBJ2-1; a possible D gene is TRBD1 (6 bases). V was pared by 5 bases and J by 4 bases, with 18 bases between. CDR1 DFQATT and CDR2 SNEGSKA come from the germline V gene (reference sequence). The CDR3 has 15 residues.

The rearrangement links TRBV25-1 to TRBJ2-5, with 10 bases fitting TRBD1. This CDR3 has 16 amino acids. Germline values: CDR1 MGHDK, CDR2 SYGVNS. Germline trimming cut 3 bases from V and 5 bases from J; bases unmatched to any gene: 9. The CDR3 sequence is CASSDGDRGGWETQYF. The CDR3 DNA is TGTGCCAGCAGTGATGGGGACAGGGGAGGATGGGAGACCCAGTACTTC.

In its sample, this clonotype was seen a few times. The junction differs from germline at one of its ends, possibly a read error. The chain couples TRBV15 to TRBJ2-1, with 7 nucleotides matching TRBD2. Germline CDR1 and CDR2: LNHNV and YYDKDF (reference sequence). This CDR3 region has 16 residues. The CDR3: CTTSRDLAGAYNEQFF. The DNA for the CDR3 is TGTACCACCAGCAGAGATCTTGCGGGAGCTTACAATGAGCAGTTCTTC.

The CDR3: CSADSYTGAVDTQYF. The DNA of the CDR3 is TGCAGTGCCGACTCATATACGGGAGCGGTAGATACGCAGTATTTT. The chain uses TRBV20-1 and TRBJ2-3; D might be TRBD2 (6 bases). The CDR3 runs to 15 residues. Germline loops: CDR1 DFQATT, CDR2 SNEGSKA (reference sequence). The ends were cut back, 6 bases at V and 5 bases at J, with 21 bases in the middle.

A few counts support this clonotype. The chain combines TRBV15 with TRBJ2-2; D may be TRBD1 (7 bases). Trimming took 0 bases from V and 4 from J, leaving 27 bases between them. This CDR3 is built from 21 residues. Germline-derived CDR1 and CDR2 are LNHNV and YYDKDF (reference sequence). DNA of the CDR3: TGTGCCACCAGCAGAGATTTTTCCCCCGGCCAGGGGGGAACGGTCACCGGGGAGCTGTTTTTT. It encodes CATSRDFSPGQGGTVTGELFF. Drawing the rest from reference TRBV15 and TRBJ2-2, the complete variable domain is DAMVIQNPRYQVTQFGKPVTLSCSQTLNHNVMYWYQQKSSQAPKLLFHYYDKDFNNEADTPDNFQSRRPNTSFCFLDIRSPGLGDTAMYLCATSRDFSPGQGGTVTGELFFGEGSRLTVL.

The sample holds many counts of this clonotype. The rearrangement joins TRBV28 to TRBJ2-7, with 11 bases matching TRBD1. V was pared by 5 bases and J by 2 bases, with 5 bases of the junction left unmatched. Germline loops: CDR1 MDHEN, CDR2 SYDVKM. The CDR3 loop spans 15 amino acids. The DNA of the CDR3 is TGTGCCAGCAGTCCGCCGGACAGGGGGCCCTACGAGCAGTACTTC. Amino acid sequence: CASSPPDRGPYEQYF.

Worth noting for this clonotype: Its ends do not fully match the called genes, so a read error is possible. The J gene is TRBJ1-1, the V gene TRBV11-3, with TRBD1 identical over 8 bases. The CDR3 runs to 14 residues. Germline V CDR1 and CDR2: SGHNT, YENEEA. The CDR3 here is CASSSGQANAEAFF. Written as DNA, the CDR3 is TGTGCCAGCAGCTCGGGACAGGCGAACGCTGAAGCTTTCTTT.